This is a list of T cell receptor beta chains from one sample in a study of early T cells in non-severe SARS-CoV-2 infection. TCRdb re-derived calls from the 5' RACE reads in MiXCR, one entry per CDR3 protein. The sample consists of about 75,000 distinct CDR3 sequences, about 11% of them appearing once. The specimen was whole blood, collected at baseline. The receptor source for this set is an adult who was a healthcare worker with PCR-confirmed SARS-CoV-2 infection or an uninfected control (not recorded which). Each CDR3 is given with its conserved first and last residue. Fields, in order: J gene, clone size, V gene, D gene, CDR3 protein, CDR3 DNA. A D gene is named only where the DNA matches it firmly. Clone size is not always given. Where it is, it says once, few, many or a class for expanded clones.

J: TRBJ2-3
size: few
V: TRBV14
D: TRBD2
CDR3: CASSHRAGQSTDTQYF
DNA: TGTGCCAGCAGCCATCGAGCGGGGCAAAGCACAGATACGCAGTATTTT

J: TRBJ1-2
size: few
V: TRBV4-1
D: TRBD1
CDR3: CASSRGQGAYYGYTF
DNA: TGCGCCAGCAGCCGAGGACAGGGGGCTTACTATGGCTACACCTTC

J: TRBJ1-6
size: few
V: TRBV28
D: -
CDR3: CASLAGLDSPLHF
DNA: TGTGCCAGCCTGGCGGGGTTAGATTCACCCCTCCACTTT

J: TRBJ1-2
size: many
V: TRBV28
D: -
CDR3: CASSKPRSRGGNYGYTF
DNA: TGTGCCAGCAGTAAACCCCGATCGCGGGGAGGGAACTATGGCTACACCTTC

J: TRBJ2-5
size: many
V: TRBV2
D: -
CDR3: CASSAGGETQYF
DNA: TGTGCCAGCAGTGCTGGGGGAGAGACCCAGTACTTC

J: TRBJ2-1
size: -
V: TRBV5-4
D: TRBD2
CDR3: CASSSDPAGFQGQFF
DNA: TGTGCCAGCAGCTCTGATCCAGCGGGGTTCCAGGGGCAGTTCTTC

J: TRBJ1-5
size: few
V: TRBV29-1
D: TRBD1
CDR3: CSVGQGDNQPQHF
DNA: TGCAGCGTTGGGCAGGGGGATAATCAGCCCCAGCATTTT

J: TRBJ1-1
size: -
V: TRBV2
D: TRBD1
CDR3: CASSTGAMNTEAFF
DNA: TGTGCCAGCAGTACAGGGGCTATGAACACTGAAGCTTTCTTT

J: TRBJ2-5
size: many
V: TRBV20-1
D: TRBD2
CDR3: CSAKTSGGQGETQYF
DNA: TGCAGTGCCAAGACTAGCGGGGGGCAGGGAGAGACCCAGTACTTC

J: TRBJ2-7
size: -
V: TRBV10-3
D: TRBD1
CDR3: CAISDRQGSSYEQYF
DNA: TGTGCCATCAGTGATAGACAGGGGAGCTCCTACGAGCAGTACTTC

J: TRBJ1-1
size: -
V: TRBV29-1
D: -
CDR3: CSVVVTNTEAFF
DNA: TGCAGCGTTGTGGTTACGAACACTGAAGCTTTCTTT

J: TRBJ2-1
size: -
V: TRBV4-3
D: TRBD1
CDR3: CASSKTGGNGEQFF
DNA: TGCGCCAGCAGTAAAACAGGGGGTAATGGAGAGCAGTTCTTC

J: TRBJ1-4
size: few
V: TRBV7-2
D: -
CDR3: CASSLNLIRATNEKLFF
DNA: TGTGCCAGCAGCTTAAATTTGATCAGGGCAACTAATGAAAAACTGTTTTTT

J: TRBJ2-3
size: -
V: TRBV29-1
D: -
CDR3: CSAGTGYGGTDTQYF
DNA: TGCAGCGCCGGGACGGGTTACGGGGGAACAGATACGCAGTATTTT

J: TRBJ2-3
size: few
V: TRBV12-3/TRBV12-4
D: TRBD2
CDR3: CASSQRGGRRDTQYF
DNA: TGTGCCAGCAGCCAACGGGGGGGCCGTAGAGATACGCAGTATTTT

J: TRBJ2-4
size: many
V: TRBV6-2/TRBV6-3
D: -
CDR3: CASSPRGSLHKNIQYF
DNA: TGTGCCAGCAGTCCCCGTGGGAGCCTGCACAAAAACATTCAGTACTTC

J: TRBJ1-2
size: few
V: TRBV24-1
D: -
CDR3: CATTRNYGYTF
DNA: TGTGCCACCACCAGAAACTATGGCTACACCTTC

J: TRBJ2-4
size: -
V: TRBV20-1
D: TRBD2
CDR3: CSARTSGGAASIQYF
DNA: TGCAGTGCTCGGACTAGCGGCGGGGCTGCAAGCATTCAGTACTTC

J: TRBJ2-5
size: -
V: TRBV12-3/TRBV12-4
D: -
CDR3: CASSTRQFPGIPGETQYF
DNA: TGTGCCAGCAGTACCCGTCAATTCCCAGGGATACCAGGAGAGACCCAGTACTTC

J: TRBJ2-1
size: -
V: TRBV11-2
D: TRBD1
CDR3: CASSSVGTGYNEQFF
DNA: TGTGCCAGCAGCTCAGTCGGGACAGGCTACAATGAGCAGTTCTTC

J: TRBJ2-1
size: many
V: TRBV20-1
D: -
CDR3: CSLPKPDYNEQFF
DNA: TGCAGCTTACCAAAGCCAGACTACAATGAGCAGTTCTTC

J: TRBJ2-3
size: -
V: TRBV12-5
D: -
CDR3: CASGRDFSSTDTQYF
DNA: TGTGCTAGTGGTCGGGACTTTTCTAGCACAGATACGCAGTATTTT